This T cell receptor beta chain was recorded in a study of identical twins. Overall study findings and caveats: The presence of invariant MAIT and iNKT cells could partly confound analyses of zero-insertion sequences.

This CDR3 contains 13 residues. Trimming left V 10 bases short and J 3 bases short, with 12 bases between. TCRdb re-called the 5' RACE reads through MiXCR, storing one row per CDR3 protein. This table holds approximately 670,000 distinct CDR3 sequences, 6% to 6.5% found once. Healthy Caucasians supplied all donations. This clonotype was picked up many times. Antigen: not known. This rearrangement joins TRBV12-3 or TRBV12-4 to TRBJ1-4; possibly TRBD1 for D (5 bases). This sequence originates from a man aged 18-30 years in good health. Sequenced sample: naive T cells sorted from blood. This CDR3 is CATTDSPNEKLFF. The CDR3 DNA reads TGTGCCACCACCGACAGTCCTAATGAAAAACTGTTTTTT.